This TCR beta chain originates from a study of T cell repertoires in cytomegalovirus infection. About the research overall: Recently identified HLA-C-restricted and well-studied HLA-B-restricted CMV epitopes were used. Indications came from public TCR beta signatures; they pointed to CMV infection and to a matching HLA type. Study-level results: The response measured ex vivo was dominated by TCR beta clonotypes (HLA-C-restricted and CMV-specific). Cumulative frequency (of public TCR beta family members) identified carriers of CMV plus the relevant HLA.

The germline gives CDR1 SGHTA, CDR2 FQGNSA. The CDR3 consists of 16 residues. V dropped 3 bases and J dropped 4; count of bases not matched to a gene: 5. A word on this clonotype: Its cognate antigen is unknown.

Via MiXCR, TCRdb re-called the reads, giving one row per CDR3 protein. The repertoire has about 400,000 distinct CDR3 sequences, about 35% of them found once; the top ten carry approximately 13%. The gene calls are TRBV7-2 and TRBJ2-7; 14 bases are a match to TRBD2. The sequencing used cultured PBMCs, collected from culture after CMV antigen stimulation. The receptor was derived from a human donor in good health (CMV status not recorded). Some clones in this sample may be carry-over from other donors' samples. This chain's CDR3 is CASSLETSGRGYEQYF. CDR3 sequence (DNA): TGTGCCAGCAGCTTGGAGACTAGCGGGAGGGGGTACGAGCAGTACTTC.